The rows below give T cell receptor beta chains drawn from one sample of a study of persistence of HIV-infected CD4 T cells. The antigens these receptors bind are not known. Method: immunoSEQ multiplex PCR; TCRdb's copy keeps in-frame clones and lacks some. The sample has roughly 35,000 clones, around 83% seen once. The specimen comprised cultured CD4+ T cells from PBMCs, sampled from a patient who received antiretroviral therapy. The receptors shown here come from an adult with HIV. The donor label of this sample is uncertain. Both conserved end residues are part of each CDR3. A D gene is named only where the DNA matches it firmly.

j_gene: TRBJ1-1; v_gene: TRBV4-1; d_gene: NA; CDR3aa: CASRRGDTEAFF
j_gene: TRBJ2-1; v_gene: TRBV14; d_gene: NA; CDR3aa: CASSSYGNEQFF
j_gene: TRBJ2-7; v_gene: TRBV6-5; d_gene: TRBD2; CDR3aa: CASTRGGGYEQYF
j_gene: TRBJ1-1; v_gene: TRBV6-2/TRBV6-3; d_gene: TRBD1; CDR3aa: CASSLGQGFTEAFF
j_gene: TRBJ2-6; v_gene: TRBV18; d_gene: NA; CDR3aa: CASSTSGRLGANVLTF
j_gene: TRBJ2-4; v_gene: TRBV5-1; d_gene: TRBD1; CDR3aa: CASSSGQGLAKNIQYF
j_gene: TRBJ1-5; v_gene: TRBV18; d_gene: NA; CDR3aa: CASSPSGRGAGRGQPQHF
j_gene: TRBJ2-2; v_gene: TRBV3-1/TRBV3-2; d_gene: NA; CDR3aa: CASSPIFETGELFF
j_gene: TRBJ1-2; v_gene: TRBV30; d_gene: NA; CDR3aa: CAWMKGDYGYTF
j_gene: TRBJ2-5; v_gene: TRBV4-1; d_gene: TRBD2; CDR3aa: CASSQGPASGGQETQYF
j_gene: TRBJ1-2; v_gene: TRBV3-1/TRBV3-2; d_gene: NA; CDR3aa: CASSSTGYGYTF
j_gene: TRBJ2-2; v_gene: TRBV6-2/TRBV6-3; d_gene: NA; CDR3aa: CAISRPPLNTGELFF
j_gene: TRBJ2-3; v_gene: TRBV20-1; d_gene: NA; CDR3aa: CSASDRTGIADTQYF
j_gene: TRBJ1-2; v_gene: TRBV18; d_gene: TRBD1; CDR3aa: CASSLGTGNYGYTF
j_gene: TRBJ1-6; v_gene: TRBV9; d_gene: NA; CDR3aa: CASSVGHNNSPLHF
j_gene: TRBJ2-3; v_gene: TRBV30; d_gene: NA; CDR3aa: CAGVLGAGGADTQYF
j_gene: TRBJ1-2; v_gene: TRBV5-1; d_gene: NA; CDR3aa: CATTREGDYGYTF
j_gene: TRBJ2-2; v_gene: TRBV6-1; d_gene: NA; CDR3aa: CASSATWTLSNTGELFF
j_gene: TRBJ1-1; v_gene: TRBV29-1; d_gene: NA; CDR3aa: CSVEGSQNTEAFF
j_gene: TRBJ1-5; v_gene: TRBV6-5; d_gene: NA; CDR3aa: CASRAAVIVNQPQHF
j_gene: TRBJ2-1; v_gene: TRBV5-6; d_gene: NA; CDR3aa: CASSFGARDEQFF
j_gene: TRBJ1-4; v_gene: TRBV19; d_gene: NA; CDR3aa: CASSTPLDRDEKLFF
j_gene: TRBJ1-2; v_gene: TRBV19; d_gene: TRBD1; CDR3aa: CASSGTGYNYGYTF
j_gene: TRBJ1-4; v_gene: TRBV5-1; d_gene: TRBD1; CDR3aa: CASSVTGANEKLFF
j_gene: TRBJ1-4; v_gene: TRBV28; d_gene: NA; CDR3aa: CASRQGNEKLFF
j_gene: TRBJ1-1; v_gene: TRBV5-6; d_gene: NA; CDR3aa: CASSSAVGARDTEAFF
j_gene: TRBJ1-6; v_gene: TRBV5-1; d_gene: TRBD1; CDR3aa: CASSPTGETYNSPLHF
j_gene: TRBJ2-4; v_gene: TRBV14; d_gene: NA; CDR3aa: CASSQARLAIQYF
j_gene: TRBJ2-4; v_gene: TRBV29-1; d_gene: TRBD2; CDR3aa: CSVPAGGTKNIQYF